These 28 T cell receptor beta chains came from one sample sequenced in a study of OX40 agonist ivuxolimab in advanced cancers. Generated by immunoSEQ multiplex PCR, the TCRdb table keeps only in-frame clones and is missing some. Of tens of thousands of clones listed, 86% were seen once; the top ten hold 6.5%. The sample consisted of CD4+ or CD8+ T cells sorted from blood, taken in a trial of the OX40 agonist ivuxolimab. These receptors originate from an adult with an advanced solid tumor such as melanoma, head and neck, liver or kidney cancer.

The rearrangement links TRBV28 to TRBJ1-1, with unresolved D. The CDR3 has 18 residues. CDR1 and CDR2 from the germline V gene are MDHEN and SYDVKM. Trimming removed 2 bases from V and 0 bases from J, with 19 bases in between. CDR3 residues: CASSLPGSGAGMNTEAFF. The DNA of the CDR3 is TGTGCCAGCAGTTTACCAGGAAGTGGAGCTGGCATGAACACTGAAGCTTTCTTT. The full variable domain, its missing parts supplied by reference TRBV28 and TRBJ1-1, is DVKVTQSSRYLVKRTGEKVFLECVQDMDHENMFWYRQDPGLGLRLIYFSYDVKMKEKGDIPEGYSVSREKKERFSLILESASTNQTSMYLCASSLPGSGAGMNTEAFFGQGTRLTVV.

J is TRBJ2-3 and V is TRBV30; 13 bases fit TRBD2. Germline V gene sequence: CDR1 GTSNPN, CDR2 SVGIG (reference sequence). Trimming at V came to 8 bases and at J to 3 bases, leaving 8 bases not matched to a gene. The CDR3 is made up of 15 amino acids. CDR3: CAGASGLAGTDTQYF. CDR3 DNA: TGTGCCGGTGCCTCGGGACTAGCGGGAACAGATACGCAGTATTTT. The whole variable domain, remainder taken from reference TRBV30 and TRBJ2-3, is SQTIHQWPATLVQPVGSPLSLECTVEGTSNPNLYWYRQAAGRGLQLLFYSVGIGQISSEVPQNLSASRPQDRQFILSSKKLLLSDSGFYLCAGASGLAGTDTQYFGPGTRLTVL.

This clone was recorded once. The chain employs TRBV19 and TRBJ2-1; D tentatively reads TRBD1 or TRBD2 (5 bases each). V was cut by 3 bases and J by 6 bases, with 15 bases left in between. Germline V gene sequence: CDR1 LNHDA, CDR2 SQIVND (reference sequence). The CDR3 sequence is 15 residues long. As DNA, the CDR3 is TGTGCCAGTAGTATTCAGGGAGTTTTTACCAATGAGCAGTTCTTC. This sequence encodes CASSIQGVFTNEQFF.

This CDR3 is CASSSGPGTGDTEAFF. The CDR3 coding sequence is TGTGCCAGCAGCTCGGGGCCGGGGACAGGGGACACTGAAGCTTTCTTT. This sequence joins TRBV7-9 and TRBJ1-1; 10 positions agree with TRBD1. Germline CDR1 SEHNR, CDR2 FQNEAQ (reference sequence). The V gene end was trimmed by 4 bases and the J gene end by 3 bases; junction bases not matched to a gene: 8. The CDR3 runs to 16 residues.

V is TRBV9 and J is TRBJ2-3; D uncertain. Per the germline V gene, CDR1 is SGDLS and CDR2 is YYNGEE. The CDR3 has 14 residues. V lost 0 bases and J lost 0, with 5 bases in between. This chain's CDR3 is CASSVGVSTDTQYF. Here the CDR3 DNA reads TGTGCCAGCAGCGTAGGTGTTAGCACAGATACGCAGTATTTT.

The J gene is TRBJ2-7, the V gene TRBV27; D possibly uses TRBD1 or TRBD2 (5 bases each). Germline CDR1 is MNHEY and CDR2 is SMNVEV (reference sequence). The V end was cut by 6 bases, the J end by 0 bases, with 9 bases between. The CDR3 spans 13 residues. The CDR3, as DNA: TGTGCCAGCAGGGCAGGGAGCTCCTACGAGCAGTACTTC. This codes for CASRAGSSYEQYF.

The chain is built from TRBV5-4 and TRBJ2-3, with D hard to call. This CDR3 spans 12 amino acids. CDR1 is SGHNT, CDR2 YYREEE, per germline (reference sequence). The V end was cut by 1 base, the J end by 3 bases, with 3 bases between. In nucleotides, the CDR3 is TGTGCCAGCAGCTTGTGGACAGATACGCAGTATTTT. This translates into CASSLWTDTQYF.

The chain recombines TRBV27 with TRBJ2-7; 7 positions agree with TRBD2. The germline CDR1 and CDR2 sequences are MNHEY and SMNVEV (reference sequence). Trimming took 3 bases from V and 0 from J; bases not matched to a gene: 2. The CDR3 consists of 14 residues. This CDR3 is CASSLGGSSYEQYF. The CDR3 nucleotides are TGTGCCAGCAGTTTGGGAGGGAGCTCCTACGAGCAGTACTTC.

The V and J genes are TRBV14 and TRBJ1-2, with D possibly TRBD1 on 5 matching bases. CDR1 is SGHDN, CDR2 FVKESK, per germline. The CDR3 contains 15 residues. Trimming cost V 1 base and J 2 bases, with 11 bases left between them. The CDR3 DNA reads as TGTGCCAGCAGCCAAGCCGGGACTCAGAACTATGGCTACACCTTC. Translating gives CASSQAGTQNYGYTF.

The chain links TRBV6-6 to TRBJ2-5; 9 bases are shared with TRBD1. Losses at the gene ends were 6 bases for V and 4 bases for J; bases not matched to a gene: 6. The CDR3 is 14 residues long. Germline V gene sequence: CDR1 MNHNY, CDR2 SVGAGI (reference sequence). The CDR3 reads CASSTGTGIETQYF. The DNA of the CDR3 is TGTGCCAGCAGCACCGGGACAGGGATAGAGACCCAGTACTTC.

The V and J genes are TRBV5-6 and TRBJ2-7, with unresolved D. V lost 4 bases to trimming and J lost 2 bases, with 10 bases between them. This CDR3 contains 13 residues. CDR1 and CDR2 from the germline V gene are SGHDT and YYEEEE. The CDR3 spells CASSDISAYEQYF. CDR3 nucleotide sequence: TGTGCCAGCAGCGACATTTCAGCCTACGAGCAGTACTTC.

This sequence joins TRBV30 and TRBJ2-1; D unclear. The V end was cut by 2 bases, the J end by 3 bases, with 2 bases between. Germline V lookup: CDR1 GTSNPN, CDR2 SVGIG (reference sequence). This CDR3 is built from 11 residues. CDR3 sequence reads: CAWSFYNEQFF. The CDR3 DNA follows: TGTGCCTGGAGTTTCTACAATGAGCAGTTCTTC.

V usage is TRBV29-1 and J usage is TRBJ1-1; D is perhaps TRBD1 (5 bases). Germline V gene data show CDR1 as SQVTM and CDR2 as ANQGSEA. V gave up 7 bases and J gave up 2 bases, with 14 bases separating them. The CDR3 is 13 residues long. Here the CDR3 reads CSGTGTVNTEAFF. The CDR3, as DNA: TGCAGCGGGACCGGGACGGTTAACACTGAAGCTTTCTTT.

This chain uses TRBV27 with TRBJ2-1, with 7 bases identical to TRBD2. V lost 2 bases and J lost 7; bases outside the gene matches: 8. The V gene's germline CDR1 is MNHEY and CDR2 SMNVEV (reference sequence). The CDR3 spans 15 residues. The DNA of the CDR3 is TGTGCCAGCAGTTTAATTCCGGGAGGAAGGAATGAGCAGTTCTTC. Translated: CASSLIPGGRNEQFF.

The chain combines TRBV7-9 with TRBJ1-6; D unclear. This CDR3 is 15 amino acids long. Trimming cost V 2 bases and J 7 bases, with 12 bases left between them. Germline CDR1 is SEHNR and CDR2 is FQNEAQ (reference sequence). CDR3: CASSLHQSINSPLHF. The CDR3 DNA reads TGTGCCAGCAGCTTACATCAATCTATCAATTCACCCCTCCACTTT. The variable domain in full, with the rest retrieved from reference TRBV7-9 and TRBJ1-6, is DTGVSQNPRHKITKRGQNVTFRCDPISEHNRLYWYRQTLGQGPEFLTYFQNEAQLEKSRLLSDRFSAERPKGSFSTLEIQRTEQGDSAMYLCASSLHQSINSPLHFGNGTRLTVT.

A few counts support this clone. J is TRBJ2-7 and V is TRBV2, with 9 bases fitting TRBD2. CDR3 length equals 13 residues. CDR1 and CDR2 (germline): SNHLY, FYNNEI. The V gene end was trimmed by 3 bases and the J gene end by 7 bases; junction bases not matched to a gene: 4. CDR3 bases: TGTGCCAGCAGTGAGACTAGCGGCCTGGAGCAGTACTTC. This sequence encodes CASSETSGLEQYF.

This clone has more than one count but fewer than ten. V gene TRBV6-6 combines with J gene TRBJ2-3; 9 bases agree with TRBD2. The CDR3 length is 16 residues. The V and J ends lost 7 bases and 2 bases, in that order; junction bases with no gene match: 10. Germline values: CDR1 MNHNY, CDR2 SVGAGI (reference sequence). In DNA form, the CDR3 reads TGTGCCAGCAAGGGACTGCGGGAGGGTTACACAGATACGCAGTATTTT. It specifies CASKGLREGYTDTQYF.

This chain connects TRBV5-6 to TRBJ1-2; 7 positions agree with TRBD1. Germline V CDR1 and CDR2: SGHDT, YYEEEE. V lost 4 bases and J lost 3; bases outside the gene matches: 12. This CDR3 has 16 amino acids. The CDR3 sequence: CASSTETGSWDYGYTF. CDR3 DNA: TGTGCCAGCAGCACCGAGACAGGGAGCTGGGACTATGGCTACACCTTC.

This rearrangement joins TRBV27 to TRBJ2-7, with no clear D. With 0 bases removed from V and 3 bases from J, the gap between germline ends came to 6 bases. Germline loops: CDR1 MNHEY, CDR2 SMNVEV (reference sequence). This CDR3 spans 13 amino acids. This CDR3 reads CASSLSTDYEQYF. The CDR3 DNA follows: TGTGCCAGCAGTTTATCCACAGACTACGAGCAGTACTTC.

This CDR3 is CASSPMAGANTGELFF. For the CDR3, the DNA is TGTGCCAGCTCACCAATGGCGGGAGCGAACACCGGGGAGCTGTTTTTT. V usage is TRBV18 and J usage is TRBJ2-2; 7 bases fit TRBD2. The germline V gene has CDR1 KGHSH and CDR2 LQKENI. The J segment lost 0 bases and the V segment lost 2 bases, leaving 3 bases of the junction unmatched. The CDR3 sequence is 16 residues long.

The chain uses TRBV9 and TRBJ2-1, with 10 bases matching TRBD2. The CDR3 contains 16 residues. After removal of 4 bases from V and 3 bases from J, the junction contained 7 bases not matched to a gene. Per germline, CDR1 SGDLS and CDR2 YYNGEE. The CDR3 DNA reads TGTGCCAGCAGCCTTCTGTTAGCGGGAGGCTACAATGAGCAGTTCTTC. Amino acids: CASSLLLAGGYNEQFF. The full variable domain, in which reference TRBV9 and TRBJ2-1 provide the parts outside the CDR3, is DSGVTQTPKHLITATGQRVTLRCSPRSGDLSVYWYQQSLDQGLQFLIQYYNGEERAKGNILERFSAQQFPDLHSELNLSSLELGDSALYFCASSLLLAGGYNEQFFGPGTRLTVL.

The rearrangement joins TRBV7-9 to TRBJ2-1, with D possibly being TRBD1 (5 bases). The germline V and J ends were trimmed by 8 bases and 6 bases, with 23 bases remaining between them. Germline loops: CDR1 SEHNR, CDR2 FQNEAQ (reference sequence). The CDR3 has 16 amino acids. The CDR3 region has the DNA TGTGCCAGCCCCCGCAAAGGGGCCGGACCCGTCAATGAGCAGTTCTTC. Translated: CASPRKGAGPVNEQFF.

The chain links TRBV29-1 to TRBJ2-6; possibly TRBD1 or TRBD2 for D (5 bases each). The CDR3 is 16 amino acids. The germline V and J ends were trimmed by 0 bases and 0 bases, with 9 bases remaining between them. CDR1 is SQVTM, CDR2 ANQGSEA, per germline. The CDR3 protein is CSVEEGPNSGANVLTF. CDR3 bases: TGCAGCGTTGAAGAGGGACCGAACTCTGGGGCCAACGTCCTGACTTTC. Variable domain in full (rest from reference TRBV29-1 and TRBJ2-6): SAVISQKPSRDICQRGTSLTIQCQVDSQVTMMFWYRQQPGQSLTLIATANQGSEATYESGFVIDKFPISRPNLTFSTLTVSNMSPEDSSIYLCSVEEGPNSGANVLTFGAGSRLTVL.

The table lists this clone with a few counts. Compared with germline, one end of the junction differs, possibly owing to a read error. The V gene is TRBV19, the J gene TRBJ1-2; perhaps TRBD1 as D (5 bases). CDR1 LNHDA and CDR2 SQIVND come from the germline V gene (reference sequence). There are 14 residues in the CDR3. This CDR3 is CASRIGEGRLGYTF. DNA of the CDR3: TGTGCCAGTAGAATAGGAGAGGGGCGCCTTGGCTACACCTTC.

The chain links TRBV18 to TRBJ2-1; D uncertain. Trimming took 5 bases from V and 6 from J, leaving 20 bases between them. This CDR3 spans 16 amino acids. The V gene's germline CDR1 is KGHSH and CDR2 LQKENI. The CDR3 DNA reads as TGTGCCAGCTCATACTTCCCCGGAGAAGGACGCAATGAGCAGTTCTTC. As protein: CASSYFPGEGRNEQFF.

This clone was recorded once. The CDR3 loop reads CASSLEGTNEQFF. The CDR3 DNA reads as TGTGCCAGCAGCCTTGAGGGGACCAATGAGCAGTTCTTC. This chain connects TRBV7-6 to TRBJ2-1; either TRBD1 or TRBD2 may fit D (5 bases each). Trimming stripped 5 bases from V and 6 bases from J, with 11 bases between. The CDR3 length is 13 residues. Germline V CDR1 and CDR2: SGHVS, FNYEAQ. The whole variable domain, remainder taken from reference TRBV7-6 and TRBJ2-1, is GAGVSQSPRYKVTKRGQDVALRCDPISGHVSLYWYRQALGQGPEFLTYFNYEAQQDKSGLPNDRFSAERPEGSISTLTIQRTEQRDSAMYRCASSLEGTNEQFFGPGTRLTVL.

The gene calls are TRBV4-1 and TRBJ1-1; no definite D call. The germline V gene encodes CDR1 MGHRA and CDR2 YSYEKL. CDR3 length equals 14 residues. With 1 base removed from V and 2 bases from J, the gap between germline ends came to 8 bases. In nucleotides, the CDR3 is TGCGCCAGCAGCCAAGTGACGGGTAACACTGAAGCTTTCTTT. It specifies CASSQVTGNTEAFF.

The V and J genes are TRBV11-2 and TRBJ1-2, with D unresolved. Per germline, CDR1 SGHAT and CDR2 FQNNGV. The V gene lost 5 bases and the J gene lost 5 bases, with 24 bases spanning the gap. The CDR3 covers 17 residues. The CDR3 reads CASSPAGVTGRAYGYTF. The CDR3 DNA follows: TGTGCCAGCAGCCCGGCCGGGGTAACGGGGAGAGCTTATGGCTACACCTTC. The full variable domain, rest sourced from reference TRBV11-2 and TRBJ1-2, is EAGVAQSPRYKIIEKRQSVAFWCNPISGHATLYWYQQILGQGPKLLIQFQNNGVVDDSQLPKDRFSAERLKGVDSTLKIQPAKLEDSAVYLCASSPAGVTGRAYGYTFGSGTRLTVV.